This is a list of T cell receptor beta chains from one sample in a study of Graves' ophthalmopathy and Graves' hyperthyroidism. TCRdb recomputed calls from the multiplex PCR reads with MiXCR, one row per CDR3 protein. This sample has hundreds of thousands of distinct CDR3 sequences; 22% occur once, and the top ten carry 7.1%. Source material: peripheral blood. All receptors come from a young woman with stable Graves' hyperthyroidism. Some clones in this sample may be carry-over from other donors' samples. Each CDR3 is given with its conserved first and last residue. The D gene is left open where the match is weak. Size tells how often a clone was seen (once, few, many) or the class of an expanded clone, and some rows leave it out.

d_call j_call v_call clone_size cdr3_nt cdr3_aa
TRBD1 TRBJ2-7 TRBV12-3/TRBV12-4 few TGTGCCAGCAGCAGGACAGGGGGCCAGGACGAGCAGTACTTC CASSRTGGQDEQYF
- TRBJ2-7 TRBV6-1 many TGTGCCAGCAGTGAATTGGGGGAGCAGTACTTC CASSELGEQYF
- TRBJ2-7 TRBV11-1 many TGTGCCAGCAGCGGCAGGTGGCAGAATCACTACGAGCAGTACTTC CASSGRWQNHYEQYF
- TRBJ1-5 TRBV2 - TGTGCCAGCAGTCGACAGGTCGGTCAGCCCCAGCATTTT CASSRQVGQPQHF
- TRBJ1-1 TRBV11-3 - TGTGCCAGCAGCTTACCCTTTTCGCCAAACACTGAATCTTTCTTT CASSLPFSPNTESFF
TRBD1 TRBJ1-1 TRBV19 many TGTGCCAGTAGTATGAGGAGGCAGGGGGCGGCTGAAGCTTTCTTT CASSMRRQGAAEAFF
- TRBJ1-5 TRBV6-1 many TGTGCCAGCAGTGAAGGCAGCATAACAATCAATCAGCCCCAGCATTTT CASSEGSITINQPQHF
- TRBJ1-2 TRBV24-1 - TGTGCCACCAGTGACTCTCAACTCTATGGCTACACCTTC CATSDSQLYGYTF
TRBD2 TRBJ2-5 TRBV5-4 once TGTGCCAGCAGCTTCGGAGGGGTAGCGGGGGTGGGAGTCCAAGAGACCCAGTACTTC CASSFGGVAGVGVQETQYF
- TRBJ1-1 TRBV29-1 many TGCAGCGTTGAGGCGGGACACCTGAACACTGAAGCTTTCTTT CSVEAGHLNTEAFF
- TRBJ2-2 TRBV28 - TGTGCCAGCATTCTAGACAGGGAGGCCACCGGGGAGCTGTTTTTT CASILDREATGELFF
- TRBJ1-3 TRBV30 few TGTGCCTGGAGTTCCATAGACAGGAGAGGAAACACCATATATTTT CAWSSIDRRGNTIYF
TRBD2 TRBJ2-4 TRBV3-1 - TGTGCCAGCAGCCAGGGGACTAGATTTGACATTCAGTACTTC CASSQGTRFDIQYF
TRBD1 TRBJ1-6 TRBV12-3/TRBV12-4 many TGTGCCAGCAGACCTAGGGGGCTCTCCTATAATTCACCCCTCCACTTT CASRPRGLSYNSPLHF
- TRBJ1-5 TRBV7-2 many TGTGCCAGCAGCTCGGACTTGGTTGGGTATCAGCCCCAGCATTTT CASSSDLVGYQPQHF
- TRBJ2-5 TRBV20-1 many TGCAGTGCTAGTGCGGGTGGGGAGACCCAGTACTTC CSASAGGETQYF
- TRBJ2-7 TRBV30 few TGTGCCTGGAGTGGACCGGGATTAAGCTCCTACGAGCAGTACTTC CAWSGPGLSSYEQYF
TRBD2 TRBJ2-5 TRBV7-2 - TGTGCCAGCAGCTCCGTCCCGGGACTAGCGGGGGGGACCCAGTACTTC CASSSVPGLAGGTQYF
TRBD1 TRBJ2-7 TRBV5-1 - TGCGCCAGCAGCGCACGACAGGGCGCGAGGGAGCAGTACTTC CASSARQGAREQYF
- TRBJ1-2 TRBV2 - TGTGCCAGCAGTCCCAGGGTCGGGCCCTATGGCTACACCTTC CASSPRVGPYGYTF
- TRBJ1-2 TRBV6-5 many TGTGCCAGCAGTTCCAGACAGACCAGCTATGGCTACACCTTC CASSSRQTSYGYTF
- TRBJ2-4 TRBV28 few TGTGCCAGCGGAGGGGACATTAAGTACTTC CASGGDIKYF
TRBD1 TRBJ1-2 TRBV3-1 few TGTGCCAGCAGCCAACGCGGGACAGGGGGCGCCGGCTACACCTTC CASSQRGTGGAGYTF
- TRBJ1-3 TRBV5-5 - TGTGCCAGCAGCGCCCTGGGTGGGGACTCTGGAAACACCATATATTTT CASSALGGDSGNTIYF
TRBD2 TRBJ2-7 TRBV20-1 many TGCAGTGCTAGAGAGGCTAGCGGGACTGACTACGAGCAGTACTTC CSAREASGTDYEQYF
- TRBJ1-1 TRBV20-1 many TGCAGTGCTAATGGTGACAGTCGGAACACTGAAGCTTTCTTT CSANGDSRNTEAFF
TRBD1 TRBJ1-1 TRBV12-3/TRBV12-4 many TGTGCCAGCAGTTTAGGGGGACAGGGGGCTAGAAACACTGAAGCTTTCTTT CASSLGGQGARNTEAFF
TRBD2 TRBJ2-7 TRBV29-1 - TGCAGCGTCCACGGGACTAGCGGGTACGAGCAGTACTTC CSVHGTSGYEQYF